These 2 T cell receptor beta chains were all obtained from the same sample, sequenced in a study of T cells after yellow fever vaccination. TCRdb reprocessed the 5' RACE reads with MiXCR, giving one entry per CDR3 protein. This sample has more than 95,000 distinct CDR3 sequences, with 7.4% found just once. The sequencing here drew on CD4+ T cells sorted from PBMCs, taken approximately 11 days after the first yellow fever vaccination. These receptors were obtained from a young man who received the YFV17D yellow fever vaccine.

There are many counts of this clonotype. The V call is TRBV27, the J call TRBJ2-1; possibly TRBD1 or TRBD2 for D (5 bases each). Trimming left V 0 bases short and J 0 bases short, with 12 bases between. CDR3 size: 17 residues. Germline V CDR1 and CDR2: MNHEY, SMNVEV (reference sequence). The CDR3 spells CASSLSSRGGSYNEQFF. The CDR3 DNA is TGTGCCAGCAGTTTATCCTCACGGGGCGGCTCCTACAATGAGCAGTTCTTC.

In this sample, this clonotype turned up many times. CDR3: CSAGTSGFPLHTQYF. For the CDR3, the DNA is TGCAGTGCTGGAACTAGCGGGTTCCCCCTACATACGCAGTATTTT. The chain uses TRBV20-1 and TRBJ2-3, with 9 bases matching TRBD2. The trim removed 5 bases at V and 7 bases at J, leaving 13 bases unmatched. The CDR3 is 15 amino acids. The germline V gene encodes CDR1 DFQATT and CDR2 SNEGSKA (reference sequence).